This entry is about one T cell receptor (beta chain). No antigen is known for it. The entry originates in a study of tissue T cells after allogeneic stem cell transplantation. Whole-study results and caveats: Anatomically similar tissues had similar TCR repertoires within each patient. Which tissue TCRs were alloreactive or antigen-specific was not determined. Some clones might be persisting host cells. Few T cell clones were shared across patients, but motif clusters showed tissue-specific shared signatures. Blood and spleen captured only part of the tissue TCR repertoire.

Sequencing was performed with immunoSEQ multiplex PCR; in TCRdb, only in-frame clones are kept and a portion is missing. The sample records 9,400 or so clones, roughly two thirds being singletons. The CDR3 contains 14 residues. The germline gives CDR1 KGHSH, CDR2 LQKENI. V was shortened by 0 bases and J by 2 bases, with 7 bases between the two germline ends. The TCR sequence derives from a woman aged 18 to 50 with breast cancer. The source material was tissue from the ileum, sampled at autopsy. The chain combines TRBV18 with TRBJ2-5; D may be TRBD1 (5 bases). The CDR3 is CASSPPGQQETQYF. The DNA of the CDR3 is TGTGCCAGCTCACCACCGGGGCAGCAAGAGACCCAGTACTTC.